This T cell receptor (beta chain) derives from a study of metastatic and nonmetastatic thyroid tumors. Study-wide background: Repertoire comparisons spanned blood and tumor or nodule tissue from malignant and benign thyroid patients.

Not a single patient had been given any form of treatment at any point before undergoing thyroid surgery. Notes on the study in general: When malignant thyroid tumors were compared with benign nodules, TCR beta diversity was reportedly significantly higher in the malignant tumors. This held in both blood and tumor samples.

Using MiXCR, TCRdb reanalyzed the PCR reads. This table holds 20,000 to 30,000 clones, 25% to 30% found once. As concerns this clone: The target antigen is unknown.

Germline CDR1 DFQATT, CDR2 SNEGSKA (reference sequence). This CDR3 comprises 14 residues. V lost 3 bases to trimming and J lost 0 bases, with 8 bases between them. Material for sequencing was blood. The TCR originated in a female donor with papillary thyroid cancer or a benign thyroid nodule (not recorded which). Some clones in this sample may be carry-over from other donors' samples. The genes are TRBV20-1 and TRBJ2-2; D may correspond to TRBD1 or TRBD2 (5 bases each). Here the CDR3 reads CSASGTANTGELFF. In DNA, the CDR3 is TGCAGTGCTAGCGGGACCGCGAACACCGGGGAGCTGTTTTTT.